The source of this T cell receptor beta chain is a study of cytomegalovirus exposure and HLA in healthy donors. The study ran its PCR with 60 Vbeta and 13 Jbeta primers. Profiled with immunoSEQ multiplex PCR; TCRdb holds only in-frame clones, not every one. The sample records 90,000 or so clones, roughly 80% being singletons. Germline V CDR1 and CDR2: SQVTM, ANQGSEA. This CDR3 has 13 amino acids. V was pared by 4 bases and J by 7 bases, with 14 bases between. Input material: PBMCs. This sequence originates from a woman aged 45-60 years in good health and CMV-seropositive. This chain links TRBV29-1 with TRBJ1-5; D perhaps matches TRBD1 (6 bases). The DNA for the CDR3 is TGCAGCGTTGTTTGGGCAGGGGACCAGCCCCAGCATTTT. Its translation: CSVVWAGDQPQHF.